This TCR delta chain was identified in a study of Vδ1+ human thymocytes. The CDR3 sequence is 22 residues long. V was pared by 0 bases and J by 4 bases, with 24 bases of the junction left unmatched. The germline V gene has CDR1 TSWWSYY and CDR2 QGS. RNA was extracted from the cells and then reverse transcribed. CDR3 amplicons came from multiplex PCR with pooled V-gene forward and constant-region reverse primers. TCRdb repeated clone calling on the multiplex PCR reads with CATT. The sample yields about 25,000 delta-chain clones, approximately 7% seen once. The table lists this clone with a few counts. Its antigen is as yet unknown. Findings of the study overall: Despite high sort purity, roughly 21% of thymic T cell receptor delta sequences were Vdelta2. Thymic TRG and TRD repertoires appeared highly polyclonal, with Gaussian CDR3 length distributions.

Purity of the sorted Vdelta1+ thymocytes ranged from about 96% to 99.6%. Source material: Vdelta1+ gamma-delta thymocytes from the thymus. The sample's subset: FACS-sorted CD3+ TCRalphabeta- TCRVdelta1+ TCRVdelta2- thymocytes. This sequence was found in a girl less than two years old who had congenital heart surgery. The V and J genes are TRDV1 and TRDJ1; 9 nucleotides align to TRDD3. In nucleotides, the CDR3 is TGTGCTCTTGGGGAACTGAAGTCCCCCGTTTATCTACGGACTGGGGGACACGATAAACTCATCTTT. It specifies CALGELKSPVYLRTGGHDKLIF.